This T cell receptor beta chain was sequenced during a study of blood T cell repertoires in COVID-19. Study summary: Samples came from the United States, Italy and Spain, spanning acute and convalescent COVID-19.

This clone was seen a single time. In the authors' workflow: Nucleated cell number was recorded as an estimate derived from reference gene primer amplification. Here immunoSEQ multiplex PCR was the method, and the copy in TCRdb shows in-frame clones only, minus some. V, J and clone size are taken as reported in that table, and D and trimming were inferred from the DNA itself. The sample has about 60,000 clones, over 75% seen once. Looked up from germline, CDR1 is SEHNR and CDR2 is FQNEAQ (reference sequence). The V and J ends lost 6 bases and 0 bases respectively, with 11 bases between them. This CDR3 region has 15 residues.

V gene TRBV7-9 combines with J gene TRBJ2-2; D perhaps matches TRBD2 (5 bases). This TCR derives from a human donor in a cohort sampled during active COVID-19. Sequenced material: peripheral blood. The CDR3 DNA is TGTGCCAGCAGGTCAAGGACTTCGAACACCGGGGAGCTGTTTTTT. Translating gives CASRSRTSNTGELFF. The variable domain in full, completed from reference TRBV7-9 and TRBJ2-2, reads DTGVSQNPRHKITKRGQNVTFRCDPISEHNRLYWYRQTLGQGPEFLTYFQNEAQLEKSRLLSDRFSAERPKGSFSTLEIQRTEQGDSAMYLCASRSRTSNTGELFFGEGSRLTVL.